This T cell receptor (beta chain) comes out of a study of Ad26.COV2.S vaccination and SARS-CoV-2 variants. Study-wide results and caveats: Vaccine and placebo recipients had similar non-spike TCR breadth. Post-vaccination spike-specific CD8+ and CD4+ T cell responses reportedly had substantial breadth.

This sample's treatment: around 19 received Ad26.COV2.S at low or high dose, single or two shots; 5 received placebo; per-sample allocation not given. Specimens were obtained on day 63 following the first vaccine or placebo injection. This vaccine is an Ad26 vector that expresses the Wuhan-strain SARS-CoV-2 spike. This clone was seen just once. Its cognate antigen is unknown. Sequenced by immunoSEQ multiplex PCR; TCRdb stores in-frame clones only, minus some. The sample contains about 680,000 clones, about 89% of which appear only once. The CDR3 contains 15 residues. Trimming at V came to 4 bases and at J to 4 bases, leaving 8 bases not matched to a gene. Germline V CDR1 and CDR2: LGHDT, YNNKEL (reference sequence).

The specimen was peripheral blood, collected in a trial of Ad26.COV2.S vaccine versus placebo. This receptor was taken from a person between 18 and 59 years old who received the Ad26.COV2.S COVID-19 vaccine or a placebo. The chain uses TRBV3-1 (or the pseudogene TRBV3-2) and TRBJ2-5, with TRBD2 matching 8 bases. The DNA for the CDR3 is TGTGCCAGCAGCCCCCCGGGACTAGGAATAGAGACCCAGTACTTC. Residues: CASSPPGLGIETQYF.